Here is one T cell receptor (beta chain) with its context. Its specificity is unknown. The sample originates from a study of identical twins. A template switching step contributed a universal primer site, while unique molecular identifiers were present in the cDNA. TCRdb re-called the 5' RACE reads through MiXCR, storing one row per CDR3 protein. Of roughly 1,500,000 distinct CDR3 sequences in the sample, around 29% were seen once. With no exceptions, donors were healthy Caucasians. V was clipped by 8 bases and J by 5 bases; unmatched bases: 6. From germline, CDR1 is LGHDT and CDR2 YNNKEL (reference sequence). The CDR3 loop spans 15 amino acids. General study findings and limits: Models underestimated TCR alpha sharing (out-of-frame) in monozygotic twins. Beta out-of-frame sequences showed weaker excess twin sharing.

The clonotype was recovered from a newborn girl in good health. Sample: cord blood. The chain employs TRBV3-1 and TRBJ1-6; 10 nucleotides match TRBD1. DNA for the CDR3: TGTGCCAGCTTGGCCGGGACAGGGGATAATTCACCCCTCCACTTT. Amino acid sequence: CASLAGTGDNSPLHF.